A selection of T cell receptor beta chains follows, all from one sample in a study of siplizumab effects on memory and regulatory T cells. Libraries were prepared by immunoSEQ multiplex PCR; TCRdb keeps only in-frame clonotypes and omits some of them. The sample consists of 95,000 to 110,000 clones, over 85% of them appearing once. The sequencing sample was made of Tregs sorted from blood. The source is a human donor in good health. Both conserved end residues are trimmed from each CDR3. D genes are given only for firm matches.

D	V	J	CDR3
NA	TRBV4-2	TRBJ1-1	ASSQGGSGLVTEAF
NA	TRBV18	TRBJ1-3	ASSPLSGNTIY
NA	TRBV5-1	TRBJ1-1	ASSYRRGLNTEAF
NA	TRBV27	TRBJ2-2	ASSLMGGLGSAGELF
NA	TRBV6-1	TRBJ1-1	ASSEYGGGRPF
NA	TRBV19	TRBJ1-5	ASREQVSQPQH
NA	TRBV6-6	TRBJ1-5	ASSPLKGQPQH
NA	TRBV19	TRBJ2-2	ASSMIGPRELF
TRBD2	TRBV27	TRBJ2-3	ASSPLAGASTDTQY
TRBD2	TRBV4-1	TRBJ2-3	ASSQGGLAGGRPTDTQY